Listed below are T cell receptor beta chains from one sample, sequenced in a study of T cells after yellow fever vaccination. TCRdb processed the 5' RACE reads anew with MiXCR; each CDR3 protein has one entry. The table has some 150,000 distinct CDR3 sequences, 9.5% to 12% seen once. Here the sequenced sample was CD8+ T cells sorted from PBMCs, taken 15 days after the yellow fever booster vaccination. Source of these receptors: a man aged 18-30 years who received the YFV17D yellow fever vaccine. Both conserved end residues are part of each CDR3. The D gene is left open where the match is weak. Only part of the rows carry a size: once, few, many, or a class if the clone is expanded.

CDR3 protein | CDR3 DNA | clone size | J gene | V gene | D gene
CASSYVGQGADGQFF | TGCGCCAGCAGCTACGTCGGACAGGGGGCGGATGGGCAGTTCTTC | few | TRBJ2-1 | TRBV5-1 | TRBD1
CASSLAVTSTDTQYF | TGTGCCAGCAGCTTAGCCGTAACTAGCACCGATACGCAGTATTTT | NA | TRBJ2-3 | TRBV7-9 | NA
CASSQGSGETGELFF | TGTGCCAGCAGCCAAGGTAGCGGGGAAACCGGGGAGCTGTTTTTT | few | TRBJ2-2 | TRBV4-2 | TRBD2
CASSKGPGDRSSPLHF | TGTGCCAGCAGCAAAGGACCTGGGGACAGGAGTTCACCCCTCCACTTT | few | TRBJ1-6 | TRBV7-3 | TRBD1
CASKRRGSEQTQYF | TGTGCCAGCAAGCGACGGGGCAGCGAACAGACCCAGTACTTC | NA | TRBJ2-5 | TRBV5-4 | NA
CASSQDQDRVYEQYF | TGTGCCAGCAGCCAAGACCAGGACAGGGTGTACGAGCAGTACTTC | many | TRBJ2-7 | TRBV4-2 | TRBD1
CSVEGQSSYNEQFF | TGCAGCGTTGAAGGGCAGAGCTCCTACAATGAGCAGTTCTTC | many | TRBJ2-1 | TRBV29-1 | NA
CASSFGFYEQYF | TGTGCCAGCAGTTTTGGGTTCTACGAGCAGTACTTC | few | TRBJ2-7 | TRBV12-3/TRBV12-4 | NA
CASSEGRFSGNTIYF | TGTGCCAGCAGTGAAGGACGGTTCTCTGGAAACACCATATATTTT | few | TRBJ1-3 | TRBV2 | NA
CASSLGFGLDPDTQYF | TGTGCCAGCAGCTTAGGTTTCGGACTAGATCCAGATACGCAGTATTTT | few | TRBJ2-3 | TRBV7-9 | TRBD2
CASSSPQENRIEQFF | TGCGCCAGCAGCTCGCCACAGGAGAATCGTATTGAGCAGTTCTTC | many | TRBJ2-1 | TRBV5-1 | NA
CASSIPTGELFF | TGTGCCAGCAGCATCCCCACCGGGGAGCTGTTTTTT | NA | TRBJ2-2 | TRBV11-3 | NA
CASTRTSGDEQFF | TGTGCCAGCACAAGGACTAGCGGGGATGAGCAGTTCTTC | few | TRBJ2-1 | TRBV2 | TRBD2
CSARDDRDYQPQHF | TGCAGTGCTAGAGATGACAGGGACTATCAGCCCCAGCATTTT | few | TRBJ1-5 | TRBV20-1 | TRBD1
CASSPAGTGELFF | TGTGCCAGCAGCCCAGCGGGGACCGGGGAGCTGTTTTTT | NA | TRBJ2-2 | TRBV7-9 | TRBD2
CASSFTSGTYNEQFF | TGTGCCAGCAGCTTTACTAGCGGCACCTACAATGAGCAGTTCTTC | few | TRBJ2-1 | TRBV7-2 | TRBD2
CASSPRDYGYTF | TGTGCCAGCAGTCCCCGTGACTATGGCTACACCTTC | few | TRBJ1-2 | TRBV12-3/TRBV12-4 | NA
CASSFTAPKNIQYF | TGTGCCAGCAGCTTTACAGCCCCCAAAAACATTCAGTACTTC | NA | TRBJ2-4 | TRBV7-9 | NA
CASSYSDRDNYGYTF | TGTGCCAGCAGTTACTCGGACAGGGACAACTATGGCTACACCTTC | NA | TRBJ1-2 | TRBV6-2/TRBV6-3 | TRBD1
CASGYGRGEQYF | TGTGCCAGCGGCTACGGCAGGGGCGAGCAGTACTTC | few | TRBJ2-7 | TRBV6-2/TRBV6-3 | NA
CASSYGQGLNTEAFF | TGTGCCAGCAGCTACGGACAGGGACTGAACACTGAAGCTTTCTTT | few | TRBJ1-1 | TRBV7-9 | TRBD1
CARETRSGEQYF | TGTGCCAGAGAGACGCGTTCGGGGGAGCAGTACTTC | NA | TRBJ2-7 | TRBV28 | NA
CASSMSRVAFTEAFF | TGTGCCAGCAGTATGTCCAGGGTGGCGTTCACTGAAGCTTTCTTT | NA | TRBJ1-1 | TRBV2 | NA
CASSQEGTGRREKLFF | TGCGCCAGCAGCCAAGAAGGAACAGGGCGTAGGGAAAAACTGTTTTTT | NA | TRBJ1-4 | TRBV4-3 | NA